The 24 T cell receptor beta chains reported below all come from one sample, sequenced in a study of beta chain features in type 1 diabetes. Findings and limits, study-wide: A moderate, significant TCRB CDR3 shortening appeared in type 1 diabetes across four CD4+ subsets.

Their antigen targets remain unknown. Investigators reverse transcribed all isolated RNA, so they sequenced expressed TCRB transcripts. Sequencing was performed with immunoSEQ multiplex PCR; in TCRdb, only in-frame clones are kept and a portion is missing. The sample holds around 650,000 clones, approximately 13% seen once. The sequenced sample consisted of naive CD4+ T cells from blood. The receptors stem from a man in his thirties or forties with type 1 diabetes.

The chain has TRBV23-1 and TRBJ2-5; D gene ambiguous. TRBV23-1 is an ORF, with its function uncertain. The CDR3 length is 18 residues. V was clipped by 1 base and J by 1 base, with 19 bases between them. The CDR3 reads CASSQYRFNGSIQETQYF. In DNA form, the CDR3 reads TGCGCCAGCAGTCAATATCGCTTCAACGGTTCTATCCAAGAGACCCAGTACTTC.

The rearrangement joins TRBV7-2 to TRBJ2-5, with TRBD1 identical over 10 bases. CDR1 and CDR2 (germline): SGHTA, FQGNSA. This CDR3 spans 16 amino acids. With 1 base clipped from V and 5 bases from J, the junction kept 7 bases outside the gene matches. The CDR3 here is CASSLGGQGFGETQYF. Written as DNA, the CDR3 is TGTGCCAGCAGCTTAGGGGGACAGGGGTTCGGGGAGACCCAGTACTTC.

This clone was observed once. The V and J genes are TRBV18 and TRBJ2-1; 8 nucleotides agree with TRBD2. The CDR3 runs 15 residues. V trimming: 2 bases; J trimming: 4 bases; junction bases outside the gene matches: 4. In germline, CDR1 is KGHSH, CDR2 LQKENI. The DNA of the CDR3 is TGTGCCAGCTCACCAGACGCGGGGGGATACAATGAGCAGTTCTTC. This gives the protein CASSPDAGGYNEQFF.

V is TRBV2 and J is TRBJ2-7; D possibly corresponds to TRBD1 (5 bases). The CDR3 totals 14 residues. V lost 3 bases to trimming and J lost 4 bases, with 13 bases between them. From germline, CDR1 is SNHLY and CDR2 FYNNEI. CDR3 nucleotide sequence: TGTGCCAGCAGTGATGGCAGGGTCTGGTACGAGCAGTACTTC. It yields the protein CASSDGRVWYEQYF.

This clone was picked up a small number of times. Other nucleotide sequences in the sample specify the same CDR3. The J gene is TRBJ2-5, the V gene TRBV9; D is possibly TRBD1 (5 bases). Germline V gives CDR1 SGDLS, CDR2 YYNGEE. The V and J ends lost 0 bases and 5 bases respectively, with 11 bases between them. This CDR3 is 14 amino acids long. Here the CDR3 DNA reads TGTGCCAGCAGCGTAGGTCAGGGAAGGGAGACCCAGTACTTC. Translation: CASSVGQGRETQYF.

This clone showed up just a few times. The V and J genes are TRBV18 and TRBJ1-6; no firm D call. The CDR3 extends over 14 amino acids. Deletions cut 2 bases from V and 5 bases from J, with 7 bases between. Germline assignment: CDR1 KGHSH and CDR2 LQKENI. The CDR3 DNA is TGTGCCAGCTCACCAGGGGAGGATAATTCACCCCTCCACTTT. Translating it yields CASSPGEDNSPLHF.

This clone was counted only a few times. The chain uses TRBV9 and TRBJ2-7; TRBD1 agrees at 7 bases. J gave up 2 bases and V 0 bases, and 5 bases lay outside the gene matches. The V gene's germline CDR1 is SGDLS and CDR2 YYNGEE. There are 15 residues in the CDR3. The CDR3 DNA is TGTGCCAGCAGCGTAGATGGGGACAGCCCCTACGAGCAGTACTTC. Amino acid sequence: CASSVDGDSPYEQYF.

The J gene is TRBJ2-3, the V gene TRBV2, with D possibly matching TRBD2 (7 bases). V was shortened by 7 bases and J by 1 base, with 12 bases between the two germline ends. The CDR3 covers 14 residues. The germline V gene has CDR1 SNHLY and CDR2 FYNNEI. The CDR3 nucleotides are TGTGCCAGCATCGCGGGGGCGGGCACAGATACGCAGTATTTT. Translation gives CASIAGAGTDTQYF.

There are a few counts of this clone. CDR3 residues: CASSLRQGAVGYTF. The CDR3 region has the DNA TGTGCCAGCAGCTTAAGACAGGGGGCAGTTGGCTACACCTTC. The chain employs TRBV5-4 and TRBJ1-2; 10 bases match TRBD1. V dropped 2 bases and J dropped 7; count of bases not matched to a gene: 5. There are 14 residues in the CDR3. Germline V gene lookup returns CDR1 SGHNT and CDR2 YYREEE (reference sequence).

This clone was seen more than once but under ten times. The chain's CDR3 is CASSSEFAGLRGGANVLTF. The CDR3 DNA reads as TGCGCCAGCAGCTCTGAGTTTGCCGGGCTCCGGGGTGGGGCCAACGTCCTGACTTTC. This chain connects TRBV4-3 to TRBJ2-6; a possible D gene is TRBD2 (5 bases). This CDR3 comprises 19 residues. The V end was cut by 5 bases, the J end by 3 bases, with 23 bases between. The V gene's germline CDR1 is LGHNA and CDR2 YSLEER.

This clone was counted between two and nine times. The chain carries TRBV11-2 and TRBJ2-3, with TRBD2 as a possible D gene (5 bases). Germline loops: CDR1 SGHAT, CDR2 FQNNGV. V was clipped by 1 base and J by 2 bases, with 10 bases between them. CDR3 length equals 15 residues. This CDR3 reads CASSLVGRNTDTQYF. In nucleotides, the CDR3 is TGTGCCAGCAGCTTAGTTGGGAGAAACACAGATACGCAGTATTTT.

There are a few counts of this clone. The chain is built from TRBV11-3 and TRBJ1-1; D perhaps matches TRBD1 (5 bases). V was shortened by 9 bases and J by 3 bases, with 20 bases between the two germline ends. The CDR3 has 15 residues. From germline, CDR1 is SGHNT and CDR2 YENEEA. Here the CDR3 DNA reads TGTGCCAGTCACCGAGGGGCGGGGAGGGACACTGAAGCTTTCTTT. It encodes CASHRGAGRDTEAFF.

This clone has just a few counts. The rearrangement links TRBV7-2 to TRBJ2-7, with D perhaps matching TRBD1 (5 bases). Trimming shortened V by 3 bases and J by 0 bases, and 12 bases separated the two germline ends. The CDR3 totals 15 residues. Germline V CDR1 and CDR2: SGHTA, FQGNSA. CDR3 residues: CASSLGPDISYEQYF. The CDR3, as DNA: TGTGCCAGCAGCTTGGGGCCTGACATCTCCTACGAGCAGTACTTC. Full variable domain (missing parts from reference TRBV7-2 and TRBJ2-7): GAGVSQSPSNKVTEKGKDVELRCDPISGHTALYWYRQSLGQGLEFLIYFQGNSAPDKSGLPSDRFSAERTGGSVSTLTIQRTQQEDSAVYLCASSLGPDISYEQYFGPGTRLTVT.

This clone occurred a few times. V gene TRBV5-1 combines with J gene TRBJ1-2, with 7 bases fitting TRBD1. Germline V CDR1 and CDR2: SGHRS, YFSETQ. V lost 3 bases to trimming and J lost 8 bases; unmatched junction nucleotides: 10. This CDR3 comprises 14 residues. The CDR3 reads CASSSIQGTGGYTF. For the CDR3, the DNA is TGCGCCAGCAGCTCCATACAGGGGACGGGCGGCTACACCTTC.

The rearrangement links TRBV6-5 to TRBJ2-7; D gene uncertain. V lost 2 bases and J lost 3, with 8 bases in between. The CDR3 is made up of 13 amino acids. Germline V gene lookup returns CDR1 MNHEY and CDR2 SVGAGI. CDR3 amino acids: CASSYVKFYEQYF. The CDR3 DNA sequence: TGTGCCAGCAGTTACGTCAAGTTCTACGAGCAGTACTTC.

J is TRBJ2-4 and V is TRBV7-9; no clear D gene. The germline V gene has CDR1 SEHNR and CDR2 FQNEAQ (reference sequence). V gave up 4 bases and J gave up 1 base, with 14 bases separating them. The CDR3 is 16 residues long. The CDR3: CASSSALTVAKNIQYF. For the CDR3, the DNA is TGTGCCAGCAGCTCAGCCCTGACCGTGGCCAAAAACATTCAGTACTTC.

The DNA of the CDR3 is TGTGCCAGCAGTCCATCAGGGGGGAATCAGCCCCAGCATTTT. This gives the protein CASSPSGGNQPQHF. The gene calls are TRBV6-5 and TRBJ1-5, with 7 nucleotides matching TRBD1. This CDR3 region has 14 residues. J gave up 4 bases and V 5 bases, and 5 bases lay outside the gene matches. Germline V gene sequence: CDR1 MNHEY, CDR2 SVGAGI.

The V gene is TRBV10-3, the J gene TRBJ2-7; 11 bases are shared with TRBD2. This CDR3 comprises 13 residues. V shed 6 bases and J 3 bases; nucleotides not matched to a gene: 1. Germline V gives CDR1 ENHRY, CDR2 SYGVKD. The CDR3 DNA reads as TGTGCCATCAGGGGGACTAGCGGCTACGAGCAGTACTTC. As protein: CAIRGTSGYEQYF.

There are a few counts of this clone. The genes are TRBV7-9 and TRBJ2-7; 7 bases map to TRBD2. Trimming removed 3 bases from V and 7 bases from J; junction bases left unmatched: 12. The CDR3 has 15 amino acids. Per germline, CDR1 SEHNR and CDR2 FQNEAQ (reference sequence). CDR3 protein: CASSLIGGTTGEQYF. CDR3 nucleotide sequence: TGTGCCAGCAGCTTGATCGGCGGGACTACGGGTGAGCAGTACTTC.

This chain connects TRBV28 to TRBJ1-3; D ambiguous. Germline V gives CDR1 MDHEN, CDR2 SYDVKM. Deletions cut 4 bases from V and 0 bases from J, with 7 bases between. The CDR3 runs to 14 residues. CDR3 bases: TGTGCCAGCAGTTCCAGTCTCTCTGGAAACACCATATATTTT. The encoded protein is CASSSSLSGNTIYF.

This clone was observed a handful of times. The genes are TRBV10-3 and TRBJ2-3; possible D gene TRBD2, 7 bases. CDR1 is ENHRY, CDR2 SYGVKD, per germline. V dropped 0 bases and J dropped 4 bases, with 11 bases sitting between them. The CDR3 has 15 amino acids. This chain's CDR3 is CAISESRGGADTQYF. CDR3 sequence (DNA): TGTGCCATCAGTGAGTCTAGGGGGGGCGCAGATACGCAGTATTTT.

Concerning this clone: Other DNA sequences in this specimen translate into the identical CDR3. The chain combines TRBV5-4 with TRBJ1-6, with no clear D. The V and J ends lost 3 bases and 8 bases respectively, with 6 bases between them. This CDR3 has 12 residues. CDR1 and CDR2 from the germline V gene are SGHNT and YYREEE (reference sequence). CDR3 in DNA: TGTGCCAGCAGCTCTAGGGATTCACCCCTCCACTTT. Translating gives CASSSRDSPLHF.

In its sample, this clone was seen a few times. The chain joins TRBV29-1 to TRBJ2-7; 11 bases fit TRBD1. The CDR3 is made up of 14 amino acids. V dropped 7 bases and J dropped 2; count of bases not matched to a gene: 7. Germline CDR1 is SQVTM and CDR2 is ANQGSEA. The CDR3 reads CSAGPGQGAYEQYF. CDR3 sequence (DNA): TGCAGCGCCGGACCGGGACAGGGGGCCTACGAGCAGTACTTC.

In this sample, this clone turned up a few times. The chain is built from TRBV4-3 and TRBJ1-2; possible D gene TRBD1, 5 bases. CDR1 LGHNA and CDR2 YSLEER come from the germline V gene. Trimming stripped 0 bases from V and 4 bases from J, with 12 bases between. The CDR3 extends over 15 amino acids. This CDR3 reads CASSQEGEFFYGYTF. As DNA, the CDR3 is TGCGCCAGCAGCCAAGAGGGGGAGTTCTTCTATGGCTACACCTTC.